A single sample gave rise to the 5 T cell receptor beta chains below, sequenced in a study of T cell responses to AZD1222 COVID-19 vaccine. The data were produced by immunoSEQ multiplex PCR, yet TCRdb's version contains in-frame clones alone and is incomplete. In the table there are 110,000 to 150,000 clones, around nine tenths of which are singletons. The sample consisted of peripheral blood, taken on day 0 of AZD1222 vaccination. Every receptor here comes from an adult in good health.

The genes are TRBV2 and TRBJ1-1; maybe TRBD1 (5 bases). The length of the CDR3 is 12 residues. Trimming took off 9 bases at V and 0 bases at J, with 8 bases between the two ends. From germline, CDR1 is SNHLY and CDR2 FYNNEI. The CDR3 loop reads CARGALNTEAFF. In DNA, the CDR3 is TGTGCCAGAGGGGCTTTGAACACTGAAGCTTTCTTT.

The chain recombines TRBV19 with TRBJ2-1; TRBD2 matches at 12 bases. Germline V gives CDR1 LNHDA, CDR2 SQIVND (reference sequence). V gave up 4 bases and J gave up 6 bases; unmatched junction bases: 7. The CDR3 covers 16 residues. CDR3 amino acids: CASSTGTSGRSNEQFF. The CDR3 coding sequence is TGTGCCAGTAGTACCGGAACTAGCGGGAGGTCCAATGAGCAGTTCTTC.

This chain connects TRBV27 to TRBJ1-2; tentative D call: TRBD1 (6 bases). CDR3 length: 14 residues. Trimming shortened V by 6 bases and J by 8 bases, and 19 bases separated the two germline ends. CDR1 MNHEY and CDR2 SMNVEV come from the germline V gene (reference sequence). The CDR3 nucleotides read TGTGCCAGCAGCTCCGTAGGACAGTATAAAGGCTACACCTTC. Protein product: CASSSVGQYKGYTF.

The gene calls are TRBV10-3 and TRBJ2-3, with 10 bases matching TRBD2. Trimming removed 0 bases from V and 4 bases from J; junction bases left unmatched: 7. Germline values: CDR1 ENHRY, CDR2 SYGVKD. The CDR3 is made up of 17 amino acids. CDR3 residues: CAISESGLAGVPDTQYF. The CDR3 bases are TGTGCCATCAGTGAGTCTGGTCTAGCGGGAGTTCCAGATACGCAGTATTTT.

The chain carries TRBV11-2 and TRBJ2-2; D is perhaps TRBD2 (6 bases). The CDR3 is made up of 15 amino acids. V gave up 4 bases and J gave up 5 bases, with 14 bases separating them. Germline V lookup: CDR1 SGHAT, CDR2 FQNNGV. The CDR3 loop reads CASSWPTRGTGELFF. The DNA for the CDR3 is TGTGCCAGCAGCTGGCCGACTAGAGGGACCGGGGAGCTGTTTTTT.